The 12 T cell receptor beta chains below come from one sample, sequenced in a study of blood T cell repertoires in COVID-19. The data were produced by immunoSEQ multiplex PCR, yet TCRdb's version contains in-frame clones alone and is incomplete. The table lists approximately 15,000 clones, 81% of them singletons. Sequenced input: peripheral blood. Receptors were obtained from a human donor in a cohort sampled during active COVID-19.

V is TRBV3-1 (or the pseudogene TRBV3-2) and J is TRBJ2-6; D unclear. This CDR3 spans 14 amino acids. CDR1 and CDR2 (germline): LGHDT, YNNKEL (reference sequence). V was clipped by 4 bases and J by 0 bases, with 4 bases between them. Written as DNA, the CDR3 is TGTGCCAGCAGCCCACACTCTGGGGCCAACGTCCTGACTTTC. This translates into CASSPHSGANVLTF.

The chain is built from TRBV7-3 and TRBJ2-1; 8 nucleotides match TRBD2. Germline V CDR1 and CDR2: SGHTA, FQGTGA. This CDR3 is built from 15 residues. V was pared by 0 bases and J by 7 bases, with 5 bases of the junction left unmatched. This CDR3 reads CASSLTSSGSNEQFF. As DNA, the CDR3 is TGTGCCAGCAGCTTAACGTCCAGCGGGAGTAATGAGCAGTTCTTC. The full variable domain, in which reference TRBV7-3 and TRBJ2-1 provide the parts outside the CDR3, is GAGVSQTPSNKVTEKGKYVELRCDPISGHTALYWYRQSLGQGPEFLIYFQGTGAADDSGLPNDRFFAVRPEGSVSTLKIQRTERGDSAVYLCASSLTSSGSNEQFFGPGTRLTVL.

In DNA form, the CDR3 reads TGTGCCAGTAGTGCCCCTGCTGGGACAGAAATCTCCTCTGGGGCCAACGTCCTGACTTTC. The encoded protein is CASSAPAGTEISSGANVLTF. This sequence joins TRBV19 and TRBJ2-6; 7 positions match TRBD1. V trimming: 5 bases; J trimming: 0 bases; junction bases outside the gene matches: 16. CDR3 length: 20 amino acids. Germline loops: CDR1 LNHDA, CDR2 SQIVND (reference sequence).

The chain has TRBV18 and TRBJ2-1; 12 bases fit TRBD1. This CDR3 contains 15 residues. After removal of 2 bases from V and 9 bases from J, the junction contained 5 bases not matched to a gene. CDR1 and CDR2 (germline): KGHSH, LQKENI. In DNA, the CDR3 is TGTGCCAGCTCACCAGGGACAGGGGGCGGGATTGAGCAGTTCTTC. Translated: CASSPGTGGGIEQFF.

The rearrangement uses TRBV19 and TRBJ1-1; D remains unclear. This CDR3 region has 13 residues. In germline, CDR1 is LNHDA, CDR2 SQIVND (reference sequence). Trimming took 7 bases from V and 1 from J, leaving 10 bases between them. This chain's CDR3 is CASKEHGNTEAFF. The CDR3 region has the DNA TGTGCCAGTAAAGAACATGGGAACACTGAAGCTTTCTTT.

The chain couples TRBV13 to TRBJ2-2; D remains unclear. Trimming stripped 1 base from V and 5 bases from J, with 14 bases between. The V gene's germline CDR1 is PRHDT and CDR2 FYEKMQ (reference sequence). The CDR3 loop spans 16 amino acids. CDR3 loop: CASSLALTGVTGELFF. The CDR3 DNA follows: TGTGCCAGCAGCTTAGCCCTGACCGGAGTAACCGGGGAGCTGTTTTTT.

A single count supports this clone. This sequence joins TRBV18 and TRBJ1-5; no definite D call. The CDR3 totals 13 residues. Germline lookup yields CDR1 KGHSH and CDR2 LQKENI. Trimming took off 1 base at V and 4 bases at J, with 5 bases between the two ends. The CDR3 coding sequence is TGTGCCAGCTCACCACAGCCTAATCAGCCCCAGCATTTT. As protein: CASSPQPNQPQHF.

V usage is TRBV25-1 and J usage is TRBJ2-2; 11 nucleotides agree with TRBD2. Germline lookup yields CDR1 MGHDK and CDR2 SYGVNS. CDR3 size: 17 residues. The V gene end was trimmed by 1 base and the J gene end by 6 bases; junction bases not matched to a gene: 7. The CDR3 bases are TGTGCCAGCAGTGAATTAAGGGCTAGCGGGAGGTCCGGGGAGCTGTTTTTT. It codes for CASSELRASGRSGELFF. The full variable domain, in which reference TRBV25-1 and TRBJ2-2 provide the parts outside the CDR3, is EADIYQTPRYLVIGTGKKITLECSQTMGHDKMYWYQQDPGMELHLIHYSYGVNSTEKGDLSSESTVSRIRTEHFPLTLESARPSHTSQYLCASSELRASGRSGELFFGEGSRLTVL.

The DNA for the CDR3 is TGCAGTGCTAGTGTTACTAGCGGGAACGATGAGCAGTTCTTC. Its protein product is CSASVTSGNDEQFF. J is TRBJ2-1 and V is TRBV20-1; the match to TRBD2 covers 10 bases. Germline CDR1 reads DFQATT; CDR2 reads SNEGSKA (reference sequence). This CDR3 contains 14 residues. With V trimmed by 3 bases and J by 8 bases, 7 bases remained unmatched.

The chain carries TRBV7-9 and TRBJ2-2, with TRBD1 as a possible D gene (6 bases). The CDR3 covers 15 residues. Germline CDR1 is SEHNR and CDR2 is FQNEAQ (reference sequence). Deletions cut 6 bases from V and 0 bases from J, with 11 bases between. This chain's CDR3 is CASRPRQANTGELFF. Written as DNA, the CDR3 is TGTGCCAGCAGACCCCGACAGGCGAACACCGGGGAGCTGTTTTTT.

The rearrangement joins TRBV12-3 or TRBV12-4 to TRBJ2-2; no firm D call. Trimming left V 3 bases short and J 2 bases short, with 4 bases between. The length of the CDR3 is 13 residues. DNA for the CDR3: TGTGCCAGCAGTTTGTCAAACACCGGGGAGCTGTTTTTT. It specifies CASSLSNTGELFF.

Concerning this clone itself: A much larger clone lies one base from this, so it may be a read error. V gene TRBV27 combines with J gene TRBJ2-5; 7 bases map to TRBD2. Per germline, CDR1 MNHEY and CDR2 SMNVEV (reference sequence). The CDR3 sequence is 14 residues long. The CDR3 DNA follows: TGTGCCAGCAGTGACGGGACTACACAAGAGGCCCAGTACTTC. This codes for CASSDGTTQEAQYF.